This T cell receptor beta chain was sequenced in a study of T cells in tumors after PD-1 blockade. Study-wide background: Some patients also took daily vismodegib 150 mg during anti-PD-1 treatment. On average, peripheral blood gave more than 100,000 TCR templates and about 40,000 unique clonotypes.

Libraries were prepared by immunoSEQ multiplex PCR; TCRdb keeps only in-frame clonotypes and omits some of them. Among roughly 50,000 clones listed, more than 65% were seen once. Genomic DNA template from tumor biopsies or peripheral blood, roughly 616 ng to 6,500 ng input. This clonotype originated in a human donor with basal cell carcinoma. This sample comprised PBMCs, obtained before anti-PD-1 treatment.

CDR3 bases: TGTGCCAGCAGGGTTCGTGGGGGACTTGATTACAATGAGCAGTTCTTC. This sequence encodes CASRVRGGLDYNEQFF. The chain uses TRBV6-6 and TRBJ2-1; weak D call: TRBD2 (6 bases). The V gene lost 6 bases and the J gene lost 4 bases, with 19 bases spanning the gap. Germline V gives CDR1 MNHNY, CDR2 SVGAGI (reference sequence). The length of the CDR3 is 16 residues.